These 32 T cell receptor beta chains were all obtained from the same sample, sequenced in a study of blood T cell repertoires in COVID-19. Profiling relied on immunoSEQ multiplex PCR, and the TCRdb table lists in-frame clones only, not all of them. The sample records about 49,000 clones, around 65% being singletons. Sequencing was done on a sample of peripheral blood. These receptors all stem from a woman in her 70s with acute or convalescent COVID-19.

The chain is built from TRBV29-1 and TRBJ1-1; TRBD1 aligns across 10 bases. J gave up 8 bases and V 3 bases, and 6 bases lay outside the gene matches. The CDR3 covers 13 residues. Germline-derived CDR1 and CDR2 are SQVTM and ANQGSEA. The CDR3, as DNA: TGCAGCGTTGAGGGACAGGGGCATGGAGAAGCTTTCTTT. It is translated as CSVEGQGHGEAFF. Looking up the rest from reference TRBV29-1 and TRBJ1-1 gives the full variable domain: SAVISQKPSRDICQRGTSLTIQCQVDSQVTMMFWYRQQPGQSLTLIATANQGSEATYESGFVIDKFPISRPNLTFSTLTVSNMSPEDSSIYLCSVEGQGHGEAFFGQGTRLTVV.

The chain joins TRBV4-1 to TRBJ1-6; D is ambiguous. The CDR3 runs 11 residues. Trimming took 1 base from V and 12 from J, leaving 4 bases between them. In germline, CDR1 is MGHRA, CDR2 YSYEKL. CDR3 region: CASSQGGPLHF. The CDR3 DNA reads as TGCGCCAGCAGCCAAGGAGGACCCCTCCACTTT.

The CDR3 nucleotides read TGTGCCAGCAGATTGACTAGCGGGGAGGGAGATACGCAGTATTTT. This encodes CASRLTSGEGDTQYF. J is TRBJ2-3 and V is TRBV7-6; 11 positions agree with TRBD2. J lost 5 bases, V lost 6 bases, and 7 bases had no gene match. Germline V gene lookup returns CDR1 SGHVS and CDR2 FNYEAQ. The CDR3 spans 15 residues.

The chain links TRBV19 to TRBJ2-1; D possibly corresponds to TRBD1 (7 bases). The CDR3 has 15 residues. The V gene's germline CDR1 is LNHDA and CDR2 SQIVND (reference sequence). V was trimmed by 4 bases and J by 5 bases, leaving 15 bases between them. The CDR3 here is CASSTYAGGNNEQFF. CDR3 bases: TGTGCCAGTAGTACATACGCAGGGGGGAACAATGAGCAGTTCTTC.

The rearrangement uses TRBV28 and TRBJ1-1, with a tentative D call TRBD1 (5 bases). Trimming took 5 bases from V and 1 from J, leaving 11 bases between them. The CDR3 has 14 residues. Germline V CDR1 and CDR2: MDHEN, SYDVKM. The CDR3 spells CASSRGGANTEAFF. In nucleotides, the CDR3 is TGTGCCAGCAGTAGGGGAGGGGCGAACACTGAAGCTTTCTTT.

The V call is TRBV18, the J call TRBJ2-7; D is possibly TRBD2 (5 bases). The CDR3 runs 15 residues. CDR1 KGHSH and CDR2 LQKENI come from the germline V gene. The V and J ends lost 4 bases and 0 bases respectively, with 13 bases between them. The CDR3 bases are TGTGCCAGCTCACTTGACTATACAAGCTCCTACGAGCAGTACTTC. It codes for CASSLDYTSSYEQYF. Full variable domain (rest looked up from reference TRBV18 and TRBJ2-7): NAGVMQNPRHLVRRRGQEARLRCSPMKGHSHVYWYRQLPEEGLKFMVYLQKENIIDESGMPKERFSAEFPKEGPSILRIQQVVRGDSAAYFCASSLDYTSSYEQYFGPGTRLTVT.

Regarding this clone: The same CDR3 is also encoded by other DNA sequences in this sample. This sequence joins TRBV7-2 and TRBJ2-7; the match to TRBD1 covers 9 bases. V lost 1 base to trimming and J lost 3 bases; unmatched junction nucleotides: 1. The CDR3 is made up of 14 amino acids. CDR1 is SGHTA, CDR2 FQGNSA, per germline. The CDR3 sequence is CASSLETGGYEQYF. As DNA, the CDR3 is TGTGCCAGCAGCTTAGAGACAGGGGGCTACGAGCAGTACTTC. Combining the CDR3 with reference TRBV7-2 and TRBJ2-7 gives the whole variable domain GAGVSQSPSNKVTEKGKDVELRCDPISGHTALYWYRQSLGQGLEFLIYFQGNSAPDKSGLPSDRFSAERTGGSVSTLTIQRTQQEDSAVYLCASSLETGGYEQYFGPGTRLTVT.

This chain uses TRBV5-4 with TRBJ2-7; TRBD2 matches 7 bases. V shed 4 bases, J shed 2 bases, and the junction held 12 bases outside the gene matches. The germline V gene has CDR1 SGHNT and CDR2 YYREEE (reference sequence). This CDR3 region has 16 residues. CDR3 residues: CASSARGSGTPYEQYF. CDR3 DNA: TGTGCCAGCAGCGCCCGAGGCAGCGGGACGCCCTACGAGCAGTACTTC.

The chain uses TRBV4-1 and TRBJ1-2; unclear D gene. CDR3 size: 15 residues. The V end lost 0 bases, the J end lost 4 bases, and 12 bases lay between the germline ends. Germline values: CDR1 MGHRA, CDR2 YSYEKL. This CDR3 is CASSQDFTVTYGYTF. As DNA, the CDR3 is TGCGCCAGCAGCCAAGATTTCACAGTTACCTATGGCTACACCTTC.

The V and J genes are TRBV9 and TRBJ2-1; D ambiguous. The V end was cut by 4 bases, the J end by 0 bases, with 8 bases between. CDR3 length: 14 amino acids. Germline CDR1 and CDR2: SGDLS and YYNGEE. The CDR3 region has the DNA TGTGCCAGCAGCCCCGGTGACTCCTACAATGAGCAGTTCTTC. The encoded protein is CASSPGDSYNEQFF.

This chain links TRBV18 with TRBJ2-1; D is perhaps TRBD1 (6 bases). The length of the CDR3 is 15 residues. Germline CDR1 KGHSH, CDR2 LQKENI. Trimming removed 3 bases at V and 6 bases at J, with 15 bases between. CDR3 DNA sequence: TGTGCCAGCTCACCGGGGCCAGGGGACGGCAATGAGCAGTTCTTC. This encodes CASSPGPGDGNEQFF.

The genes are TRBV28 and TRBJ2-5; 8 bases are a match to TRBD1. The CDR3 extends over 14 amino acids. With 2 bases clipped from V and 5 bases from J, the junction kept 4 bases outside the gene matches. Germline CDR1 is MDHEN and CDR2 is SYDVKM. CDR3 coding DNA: TGTGCCAGCAGTTTAAGTGGACAGGGCGAGACCCAGTACTTC. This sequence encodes CASSLSGQGETQYF.

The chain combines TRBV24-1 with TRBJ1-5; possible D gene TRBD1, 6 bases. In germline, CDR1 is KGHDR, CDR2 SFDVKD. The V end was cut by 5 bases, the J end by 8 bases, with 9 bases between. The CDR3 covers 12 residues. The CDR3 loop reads CATSAGVEPQHF. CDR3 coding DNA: TGTGCCACCAGTGCAGGGGTGGAGCCCCAGCATTTT.

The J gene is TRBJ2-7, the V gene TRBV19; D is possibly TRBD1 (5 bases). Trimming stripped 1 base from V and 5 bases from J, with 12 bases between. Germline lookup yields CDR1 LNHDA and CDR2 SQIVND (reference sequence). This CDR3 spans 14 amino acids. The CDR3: CASSIVQGHDEQYF. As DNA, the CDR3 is TGTGCCAGTAGTATAGTGCAGGGTCACGACGAGCAGTACTTC.

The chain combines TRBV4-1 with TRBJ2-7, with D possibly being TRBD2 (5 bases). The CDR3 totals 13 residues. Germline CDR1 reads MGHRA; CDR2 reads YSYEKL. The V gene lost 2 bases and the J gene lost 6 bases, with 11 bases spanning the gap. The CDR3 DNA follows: TGCGCCAGCAGCCAACCTACTAGGACCGAGCAGTACTTC. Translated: CASSQPTRTEQYF.

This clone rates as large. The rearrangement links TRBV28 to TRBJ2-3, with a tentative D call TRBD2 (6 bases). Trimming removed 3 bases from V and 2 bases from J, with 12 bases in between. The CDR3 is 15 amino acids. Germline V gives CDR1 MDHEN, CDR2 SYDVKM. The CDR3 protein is CASSFGGGYTDTQYF. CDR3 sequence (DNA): TGTGCCAGCAGTTTCGGGGGAGGCTACACAGATACGCAGTATTTT.

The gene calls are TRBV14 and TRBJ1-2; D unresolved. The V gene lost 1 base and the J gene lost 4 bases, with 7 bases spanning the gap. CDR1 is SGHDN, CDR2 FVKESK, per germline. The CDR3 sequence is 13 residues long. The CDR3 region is CASSQGLGYGYTF. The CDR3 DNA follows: TGTGCCAGCAGCCAAGGTCTCGGCTATGGCTACACCTTC.

The CDR3 DNA sequence: TGTGCCAGCAGTAGAGGGGGGGTAAAGTACGAGCAGTACTTC. This translates into CASSRGGVKYEQYF. This rearrangement joins TRBV28 to TRBJ2-7; a possible D gene is TRBD2 (7 bases). The germline V gene has CDR1 MDHEN and CDR2 SYDVKM. V lost 5 bases and J 4 bases, leaving 15 bases between the germline ends. The CDR3 has 14 residues. Looking up the rest from reference TRBV28 and TRBJ2-7 gives the full variable domain: DVKVTQSSRYLVKRTGEKVFLECVQDMDHENMFWYRQDPGLGLRLIYFSYDVKMKEKGDIPEGYSVSREKKERFSLILESASTNQTSMYLCASSRGGVKYEQYFGPGTRLTVT.

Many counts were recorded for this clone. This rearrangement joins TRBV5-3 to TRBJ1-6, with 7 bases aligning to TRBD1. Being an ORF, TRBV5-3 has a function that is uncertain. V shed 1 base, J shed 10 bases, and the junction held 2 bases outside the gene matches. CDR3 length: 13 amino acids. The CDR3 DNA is TGTGCCAGAAGCTTGCAGGGGGACTCACCCCTCCACTTT. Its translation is CARSLQGDSPLHF.

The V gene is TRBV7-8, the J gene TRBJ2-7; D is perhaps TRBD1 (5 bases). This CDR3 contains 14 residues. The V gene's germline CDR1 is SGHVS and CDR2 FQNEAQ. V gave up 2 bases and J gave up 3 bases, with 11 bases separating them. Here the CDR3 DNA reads TGTGCCAGCAGCTTAACAGGAGCCCTCTACGAGCAGTACTTC. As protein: CASSLTGALYEQYF.

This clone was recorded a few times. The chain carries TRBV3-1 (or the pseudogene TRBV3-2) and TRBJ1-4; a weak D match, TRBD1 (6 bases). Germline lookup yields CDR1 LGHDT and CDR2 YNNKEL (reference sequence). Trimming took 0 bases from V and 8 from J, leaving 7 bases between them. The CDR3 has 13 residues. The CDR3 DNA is TGTGCCAGCAGCCAAGAGGACAGCGAAAAACTGTTTTTT. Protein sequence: CASSQEDSEKLFF.

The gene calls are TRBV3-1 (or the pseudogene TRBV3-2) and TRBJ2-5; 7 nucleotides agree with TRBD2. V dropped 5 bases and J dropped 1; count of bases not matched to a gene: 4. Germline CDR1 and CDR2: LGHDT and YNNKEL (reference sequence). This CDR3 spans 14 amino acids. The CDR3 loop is CASSSRLAQETQYF. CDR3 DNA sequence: TGTGCCAGCAGCTCCCGACTAGCCCAAGAGACCCAGTACTTC.

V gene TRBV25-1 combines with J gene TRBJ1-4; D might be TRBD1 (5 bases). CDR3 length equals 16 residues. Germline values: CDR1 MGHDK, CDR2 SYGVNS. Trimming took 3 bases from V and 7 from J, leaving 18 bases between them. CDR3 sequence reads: CASSDLYKGQGEKLFF. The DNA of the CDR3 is TGTGCCAGCAGTGACCTATATAAGGGGCAGGGTGAAAAACTGTTTTTT.

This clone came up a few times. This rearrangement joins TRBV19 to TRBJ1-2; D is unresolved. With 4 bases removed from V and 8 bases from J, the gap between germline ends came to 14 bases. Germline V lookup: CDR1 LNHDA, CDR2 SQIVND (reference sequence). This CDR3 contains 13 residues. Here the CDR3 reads CASSSWQAMGYTF. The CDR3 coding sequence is TGTGCCAGTAGTAGTTGGCAGGCGATGGGCTACACCTTC.

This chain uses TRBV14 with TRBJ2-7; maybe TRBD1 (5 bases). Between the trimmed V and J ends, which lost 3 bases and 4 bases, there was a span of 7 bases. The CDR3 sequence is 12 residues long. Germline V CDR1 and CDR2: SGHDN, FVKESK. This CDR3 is CASSQQGYEQYF. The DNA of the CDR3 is TGTGCCAGCAGCCAGCAGGGTTACGAGCAGTACTTC.

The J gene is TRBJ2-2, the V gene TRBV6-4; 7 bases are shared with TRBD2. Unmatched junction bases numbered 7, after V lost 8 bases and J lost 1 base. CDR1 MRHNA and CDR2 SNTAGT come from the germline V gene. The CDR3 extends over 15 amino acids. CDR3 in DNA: TGTGCCAGCCGCCGGGAGGCCATGAACACCGGGGAGCTGTTTTTT. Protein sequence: CASRREAMNTGELFF.

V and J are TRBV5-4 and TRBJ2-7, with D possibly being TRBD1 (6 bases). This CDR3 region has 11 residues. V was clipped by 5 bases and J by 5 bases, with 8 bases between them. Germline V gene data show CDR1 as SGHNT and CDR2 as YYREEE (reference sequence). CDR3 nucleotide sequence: TGTGCCAGCAGGTCAGGGGACGAGCAGTACTTC. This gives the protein CASRSGDEQYF.

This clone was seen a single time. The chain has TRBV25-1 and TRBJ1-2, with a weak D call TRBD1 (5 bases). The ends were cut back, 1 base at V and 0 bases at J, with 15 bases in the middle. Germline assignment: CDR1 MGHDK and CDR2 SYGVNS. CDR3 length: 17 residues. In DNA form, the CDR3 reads TGTGCCAGCAGTGAATCGGGGGGTTTGATTCCTAACTATGGCTACACCTTC. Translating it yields CASSESGGLIPNYGYTF.

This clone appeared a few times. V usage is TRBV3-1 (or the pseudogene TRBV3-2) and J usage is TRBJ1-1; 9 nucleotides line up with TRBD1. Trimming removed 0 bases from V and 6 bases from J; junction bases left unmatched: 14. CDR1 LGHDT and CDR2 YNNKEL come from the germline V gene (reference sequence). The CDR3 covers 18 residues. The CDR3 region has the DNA TGTGCCAGCAGCCAAGATCAGTTGAGTTTGGGACAGGGATCTGAAGCTTTCTTT. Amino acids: CASSQDQLSLGQGSEAFF.

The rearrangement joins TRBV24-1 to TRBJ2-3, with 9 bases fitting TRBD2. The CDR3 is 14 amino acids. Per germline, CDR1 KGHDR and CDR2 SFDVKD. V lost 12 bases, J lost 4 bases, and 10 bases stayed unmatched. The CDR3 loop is CASSRGGAADTQYF. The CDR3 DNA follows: TGTGCCTCGTCGCGCGGGGGGGCCGCAGATACGCAGTATTTT.

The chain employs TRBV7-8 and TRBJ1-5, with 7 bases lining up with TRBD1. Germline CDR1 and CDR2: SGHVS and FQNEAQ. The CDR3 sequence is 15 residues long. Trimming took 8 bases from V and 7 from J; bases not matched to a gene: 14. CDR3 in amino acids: CASSRQGTQSQPQHF. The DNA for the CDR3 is TGTGCCAGCTCGAGACAGGGAACCCAATCGCAGCCCCAGCATTTT.

CDR3 DNA sequence: TGTGCCAGCAGCTTAGGGCGGGGCCCAGATACGCAGTATTTT. Translating it yields CASSLGRGPDTQYF. The chain couples TRBV11-2 to TRBJ2-3, with D maybe TRBD2 (6 bases). V was pared by 1 base and J by 4 bases, with 9 bases between. In germline, CDR1 is SGHAT, CDR2 FQNNGV. The CDR3 consists of 14 residues. Variable domain in full (rest from reference TRBV11-2 and TRBJ2-3): EAGVAQSPRYKIIEKRQSVAFWCNPISGHATLYWYQQILGQGPKLLIQFQNNGVVDDSQLPKDRFSAERLKGVDSTLKIQPAKLEDSAVYLCASSLGRGPDTQYFGPGTRLTVL.